The 17 T cell receptor beta chains in this list originate from one sample, sequenced in a study of blood T cells in healthy people across ages. Alongside a J-beta primer mix, a sample-barcoded 5' primer served in a second PCR lasting roughly 6 to 12 cycles. One entry per CDR3 protein, called by TCRdb with MiXCR from the 5' RACE reads. The data hold about 780,000 distinct CDR3 sequences, with 46% observed a single time. Sequenced sample: blood. The receptors come from an elderly man in good health.

On this clonotype itself: One end of the junction is discordant with germline, which a read error may explain. This chain joins TRBV20-1 and TRBJ2-1, with D possibly TRBD2 on 5 matching bases. The germline V gene encodes CDR1 DFQATT and CDR2 SNEGSKA (reference sequence). The CDR3 loop spans 13 amino acids. CDR3 residues: CSAGDLDSSEQFF. Written as DNA, the CDR3 is TGCAGTGCTGGAGATCTGGACTCCAGTGAGCAGTTCTTC.

V gene TRBV15 combines with J gene TRBJ2-3, with D uncertain. The CDR3 runs to 14 residues. Trimming pared 5 bases from V and 5 bases from J, leaving 14 bases between. Germline CDR1 LNHNV, CDR2 YYDKDF (reference sequence). The CDR3 region has the DNA TGTGCCACCAGCGTGGGCTACAAAGAAGATACGCAGTATTTT. Protein sequence: CATSVGYKEDTQYF. Full variable domain (outside the CDR3, taken from reference TRBV15 and TRBJ2-3): DAMVIQNPRYQVTQFGKPVTLSCSQTLNHNVMYWYQQKSSQAPKLLFHYYDKDFNNEADTPDNFQSRRPNTSFCFLDIRSPGLGDTAMYLCATSVGYKEDTQYFGPGTRLTVL.

This clonotype appeared a few times. This CDR3 is CSGGWAAQETQYF. The CDR3 region has the DNA TGCAGCGGGGGATGGGCGGCCCAAGAGACCCAGTACTTC. This rearrangement joins TRBV29-1 to TRBJ2-5; D not resolved. The CDR3 is made up of 13 amino acids. CDR1 and CDR2 from the germline V gene are SQVTM and ANQGSEA. Trimming took off 7 bases at V and 1 base at J, with 13 bases between the two ends.

The V call is TRBV21-1, the J call TRBJ2-1; TRBD1, the D gene given by the table, was not confirmed from the DNA. TRBV21-1 is marked as a pseudogene. CDR3 length: 15 amino acids. CDR3 protein: CASTRRDRTYNEQFF. Here the CDR3 DNA reads TGTGCCAGCACCAGACGGGACAGAACCTACAATGAGCAGTTCTTC.

The rearrangement uses TRBV6-5 and TRBJ1-1; D not resolved. The germline gives CDR1 MNHEY, CDR2 SVGAGI. The CDR3 loop spans 12 amino acids. V was pared by 5 bases and J by 0 bases, with 4 bases between. CDR3 loop: CASSTLNTEAFF. The CDR3 nucleotides are TGTGCCAGCAGTACCTTGAACACTGAAGCTTTCTTT.

A note on this clonotype: This clone may be a read error of a much larger clone one base away. The J gene is TRBJ2-5, the V gene TRBV4-3, with 13 nucleotides matching TRBD2. This CDR3 is built from 16 residues. Germline CDR1 and CDR2: LGHNA and YSLEER. The CDR3 DNA is TGCGCCTGCAGCCAAGGACTAGCGGGAGCGGGAGAGACCCAGTACTTC. Translating gives CACSQGLAGAGETQYF.

The chain couples TRBV7-2 to TRBJ1-2, with D hard to call. Trimming removed 4 bases at V and 7 bases at J, with 16 bases between. The length of the CDR3 is 14 residues. Germline CDR1 and CDR2: SGHTA and FQGNSA. CDR3 amino acids: CASSSSLAPVGYTF. The CDR3 nucleotides are TGTGCCAGCAGCTCCTCTTTAGCACCGGTTGGCTACACCTTC.

This clonotype was detected only a few times. This chain links TRBV28 with TRBJ1-2, with a possible D match to TRBD1 (5 bases). Trimming pared 4 bases from V and 7 bases from J, leaving 10 bases between. Germline CDR1 reads MDHEN; CDR2 reads SYDVKM. This CDR3 is built from 12 residues. DNA of the CDR3: TGTGCCAGCAGTTCGGGACTCTTTGGCTACACCTTC. Encoded protein: CASSSGLFGYTF.

This clonotype was detected only a few times. The rearrangement uses TRBV20-1 and TRBJ2-1, with 7 bases fitting TRBD2. The V and J ends lost 1 base and 1 base, in that order; junction bases with no gene match: 7. Germline CDR1 DFQATT, CDR2 SNEGSKA (reference sequence). This CDR3 has 16 residues. The CDR3 nucleotides are TGCAGTGCTAGAGCTGCCCCGGGACTATCCTACAATGAGCAGTTCTTC. Amino acids: CSARAAPGLSYNEQFF.

This clonotype was counted only a few times. V and J are TRBV10-3 and TRBJ2-7, with D possibly TRBD2 on 7 matching bases. V lost 3 bases to trimming and J lost 0 bases, with 12 bases between them. Germline assignment: CDR1 ENHRY and CDR2 SYGVKD. The CDR3 extends over 15 amino acids. The CDR3 sequence is CAISEKRDNSYEQYF. Written as DNA, the CDR3 is TGTGCCATCAGTGAAAAGCGGGACAACTCCTACGAGCAGTACTTC.

The chain uses TRBV12-3 or TRBV12-4 and TRBJ2-3; D uncertain. V lost 1 base and J 7 bases, leaving 6 bases between the germline ends. The CDR3 has 12 amino acids. The CDR3 bases are TGTGCCAGCAGTTTAGAGATCAATACGCAGTATTTT. As protein: CASSLEINTQYF.

This rearrangement joins TRBV2 to TRBJ2-2, with D unclear. The CDR3 length is 13 residues. CDR1 and CDR2 (germline): SNHLY, FYNNEI. Trimming removed 4 bases from V and 4 bases from J, with 7 bases in between. Here the CDR3 reads CASSAALTGELFF. The CDR3 bases are TGTGCCAGCAGTGCGGCGCTCACCGGGGAGCTGTTTTTT.

This clonotype showed up just a few times. V usage is TRBV5-1 and J usage is TRBJ2-1; D is unresolved. The CDR3 runs to 13 residues. V was trimmed by 5 bases and J by 3 bases, leaving 9 bases between them. Germline lookup yields CDR1 SGHRS and CDR2 YFSETQ. CDR3 loop: CASRLLDYNEQFF. CDR3 DNA sequence: TGCGCCAGCAGACTTTTAGACTACAATGAGCAGTTCTTC.

The table lists this clonotype with a few counts. The rearrangement uses TRBV5-1 and TRBJ2-1, with D possibly matching TRBD2 (5 bases). V was shortened by 0 bases and J by 7 bases, with 14 bases between the two germline ends. CDR3 size: 15 residues. Germline V gives CDR1 SGHRS, CDR2 YFSETQ. The DNA of the CDR3 is TGCGCCAGCAGCTTGGAGGGCGGGTTCGGTAATGAGCAGTTCTTC. This translates into CASSLEGGFGNEQFF. Variable domain in full (rest from reference TRBV5-1 and TRBJ2-1): KAGVTQTPRYLIKTRGQQVTLSCSPISGHRSVSWYQQTPGQGLQFLFEYFSETQRNKGNFPGRFSGRQFSNSRSEMNVSTLELGDSALYLCASSLEGGFGNEQFFGPGTRLTVL.

Turning to this clonotype: This may arise from a read error, as a much more abundant clone is one base away. J is TRBJ2-7 and V is TRBV28; D is possibly TRBD1 (6 bases). The CDR3 is made up of 14 amino acids. Germline CDR1 is MDHEN and CDR2 is SYDVKM. The ends were cut back, 5 bases at V and 7 bases at J, with 18 bases in the middle. CDR3: CASSVGWGLGEQYF. CDR3 nucleotides: TGTGCCAGCAGTGTAGGGTGGGGGCTGGGGGAGCAGTACTTC.

Comments on this clonotype: At one end the junction does not follow the germline gene, possibly because of a read error. The chain joins TRBV5-1 to TRBJ2-5; 11 bases are a match to TRBD1. There are 15 residues in the CDR3. The germline V gene encodes CDR1 SGHRS and CDR2 YFSETQ. The CDR3 loop reads CTSSGGQGVQETQYF. The CDR3 DNA reads as TGCACCAGCAGCGGGGGACAGGGGGTTCAAGAGACCCAGTACTTC. Drawing the rest from reference TRBV5-1 and TRBJ2-5, the complete variable domain is KAGVTQTPRYLIKTRGQQVTLSCSPISGHRSVSWYQQTPGQGLQFLFEYFSETQRNKGNFPGRFSGRQFSNSRSEMNVSTLELGDSALYLCTSSGGQGVQETQYFGPGTRLLVL.

V is TRBV4-3 and J is TRBJ2-7; 8 bases align to TRBD1. This CDR3 is 14 amino acids long. Germline V lookup: CDR1 LGHNA, CDR2 YSLEER. Trimming at V came to 2 bases and at J to 5 bases, leaving 5 bases not matched to a gene. The CDR3 loop is CASSQFGTGNEQYF. DNA for the CDR3: TGCGCCAGCAGCCAATTTGGGACAGGAAACGAGCAGTACTTC.